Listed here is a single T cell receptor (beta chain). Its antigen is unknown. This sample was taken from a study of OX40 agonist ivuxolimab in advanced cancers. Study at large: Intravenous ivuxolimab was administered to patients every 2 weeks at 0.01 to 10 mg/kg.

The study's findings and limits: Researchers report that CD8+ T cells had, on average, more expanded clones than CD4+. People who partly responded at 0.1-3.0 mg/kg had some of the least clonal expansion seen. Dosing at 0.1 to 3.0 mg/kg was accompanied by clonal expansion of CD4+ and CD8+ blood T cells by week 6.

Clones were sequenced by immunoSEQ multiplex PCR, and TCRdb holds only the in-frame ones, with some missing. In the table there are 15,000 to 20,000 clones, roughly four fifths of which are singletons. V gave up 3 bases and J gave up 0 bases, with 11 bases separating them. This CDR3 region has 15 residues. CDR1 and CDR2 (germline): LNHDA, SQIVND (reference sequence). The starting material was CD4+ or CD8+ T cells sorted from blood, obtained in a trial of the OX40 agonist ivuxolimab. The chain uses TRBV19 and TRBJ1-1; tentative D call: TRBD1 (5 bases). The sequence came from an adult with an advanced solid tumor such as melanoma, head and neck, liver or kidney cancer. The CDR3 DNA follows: TGTGCCAGTAGTATCGGGGCTAGCATGAACACTGAAGCTTTCTTT. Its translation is CASSIGASMNTEAFF.